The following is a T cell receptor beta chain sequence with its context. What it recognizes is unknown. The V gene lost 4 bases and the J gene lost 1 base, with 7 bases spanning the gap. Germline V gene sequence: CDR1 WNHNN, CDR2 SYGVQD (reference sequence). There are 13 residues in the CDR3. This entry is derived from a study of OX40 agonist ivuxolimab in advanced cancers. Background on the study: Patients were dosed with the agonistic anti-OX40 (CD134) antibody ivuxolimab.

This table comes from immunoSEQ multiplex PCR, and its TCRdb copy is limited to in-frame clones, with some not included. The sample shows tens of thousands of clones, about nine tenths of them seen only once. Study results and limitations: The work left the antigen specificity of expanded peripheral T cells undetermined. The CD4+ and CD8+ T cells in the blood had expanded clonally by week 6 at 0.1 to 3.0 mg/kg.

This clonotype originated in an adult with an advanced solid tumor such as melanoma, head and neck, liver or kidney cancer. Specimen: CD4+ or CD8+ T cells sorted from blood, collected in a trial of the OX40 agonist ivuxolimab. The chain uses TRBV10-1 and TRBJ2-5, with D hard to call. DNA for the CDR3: TGCGCCAGCAGTGTTGGTACCCAAGAGACCCAGTACTTC. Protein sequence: CASSVGTQETQYF.